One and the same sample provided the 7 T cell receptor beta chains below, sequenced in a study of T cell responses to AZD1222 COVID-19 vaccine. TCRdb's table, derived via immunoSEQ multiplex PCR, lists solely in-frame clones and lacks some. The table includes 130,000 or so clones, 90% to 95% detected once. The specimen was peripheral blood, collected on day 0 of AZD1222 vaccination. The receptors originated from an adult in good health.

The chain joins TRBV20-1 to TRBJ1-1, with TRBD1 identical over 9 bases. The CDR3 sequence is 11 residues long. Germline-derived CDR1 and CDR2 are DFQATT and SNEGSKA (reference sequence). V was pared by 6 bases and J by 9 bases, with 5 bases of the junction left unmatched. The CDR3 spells CSATTGGKAFF. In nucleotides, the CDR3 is TGCAGTGCCACCACAGGGGGCAAAGCTTTCTTT.

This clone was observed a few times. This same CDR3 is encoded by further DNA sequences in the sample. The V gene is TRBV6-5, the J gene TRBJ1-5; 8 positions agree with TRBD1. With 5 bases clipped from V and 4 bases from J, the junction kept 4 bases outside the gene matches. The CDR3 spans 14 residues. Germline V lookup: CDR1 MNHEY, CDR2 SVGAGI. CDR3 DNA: TGTGCCAGCAGTCTTAGACAGGGGAATCAGCCCCAGCATTTT. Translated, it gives CASSLRQGNQPQHF.

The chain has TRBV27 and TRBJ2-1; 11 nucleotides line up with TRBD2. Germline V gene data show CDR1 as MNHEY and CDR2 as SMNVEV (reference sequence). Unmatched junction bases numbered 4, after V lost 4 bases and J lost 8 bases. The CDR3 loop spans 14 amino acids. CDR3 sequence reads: CASSSFSGRDEQFF. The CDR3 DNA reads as TGTGCCAGCAGTTCCTTTAGCGGGAGGGATGAGCAGTTCTTC.

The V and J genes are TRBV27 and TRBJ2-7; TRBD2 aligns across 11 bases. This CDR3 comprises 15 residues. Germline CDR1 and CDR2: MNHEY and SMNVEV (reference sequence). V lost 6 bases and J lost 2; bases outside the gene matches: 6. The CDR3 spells CASSYNSGRAYEQYF. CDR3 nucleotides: TGTGCCAGCAGCTATAATAGCGGGAGGGCCTACGAGCAGTACTTC.

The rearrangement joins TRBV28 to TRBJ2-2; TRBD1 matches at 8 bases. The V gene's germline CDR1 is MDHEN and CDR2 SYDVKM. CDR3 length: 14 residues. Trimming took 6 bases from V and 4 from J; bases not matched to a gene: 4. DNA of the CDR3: TGTGCCAGCAGGCCCACAGGGGGCACCGGGGAGCTGTTTTTT. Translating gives CASRPTGGTGELFF.

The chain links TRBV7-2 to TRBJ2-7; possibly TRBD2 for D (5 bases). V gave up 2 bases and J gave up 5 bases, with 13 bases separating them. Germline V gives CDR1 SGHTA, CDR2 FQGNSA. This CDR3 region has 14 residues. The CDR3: CASSLSRLAHEQYF. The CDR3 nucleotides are TGTGCCAGCAGCTTAAGCCGGCTAGCCCACGAGCAGTACTTC.

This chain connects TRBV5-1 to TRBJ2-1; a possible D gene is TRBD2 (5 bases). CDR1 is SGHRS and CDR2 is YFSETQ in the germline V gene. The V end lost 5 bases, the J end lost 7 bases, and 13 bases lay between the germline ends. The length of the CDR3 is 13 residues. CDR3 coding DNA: TGCGCCAGCAGAGACACCCGAGGGAATGAGCAGTTCTTC. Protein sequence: CASRDTRGNEQFF. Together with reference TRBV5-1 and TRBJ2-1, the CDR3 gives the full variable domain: KAGVTQTPRYLIKTRGQQVTLSCSPISGHRSVSWYQQTPGQGLQFLFEYFSETQRNKGNFPGRFSGRQFSNSRSEMNVSTLELGDSALYLCASRDTRGNEQFFGPGTRLTVL.